These T cell receptor beta chains were read from a single sample in a study of blood T cells in healthy people across ages. TCRdb re-called the 5' RACE reads through MiXCR, storing one row per CDR3 protein. Among roughly 1.6 million distinct CDR3 sequences, about 31% were seen once, and the ten largest hold roughly 10%. Input material: blood. The receptors here all came from a woman younger than 45 in good health. Both conserved end residues are part of each CDR3. The order of the fields is CDR3 length, clone size, V gene, J gene, D gene, CDR3 protein, CDR3 DNA. A D gene is named only where the DNA matches it firmly. Part of the rows lack a size; the others show once, few, many or a class for expanded clones.

14	.	TRBV12-3/TRBV12-4	TRBJ2-1	.	CAVQTVGGYNEQFF	TGTGCCGTTCAAACGGTTGGAGGTTACAATGAGCAGTTCTTC
16	few	TRBV9	TRBJ2-7	TRBD1	CASSPSKTGGAYEQYF	TGTGCCAGCAGCCCATCCAAGACAGGGGGAGCCTACGAGCAGTACTTC
17	.	TRBV2	TRBJ2-1	TRBD1	CASSGHADRGLNNEQFF	TGTGCCAGCAGTGGGCACGCTGACAGGGGGCTAAACAATGAGCAGTTCTTC
15	.	TRBV9	TRBJ2-7	.	CASSVAGANSYEQYF	TGTGCCAGCAGCGTAGCGGGGGCTAACTCCTACGAGCAGTACTTC
15	.	TRBV6-1	TRBJ1-4	TRBD1	CASSSRDSRGEKLFF	TGTGCCAGCAGTAGCCGGGACAGCCGAGGGGAAAAACTGTTTTTT
14	few	TRBV28	TRBJ2-7	.	CASSLWWGSYEQYF	TGTGCCAGTAGTTTATGGTGGGGGTCCTACGAGCAGTACTTC
13	.	TRBV7-2	TRBJ1-6	.	CARKDRSGAPLHF	TGTGCCAGGAAAGACAGGTCCGGGGCACCCCTCCACTTT
13	many	TRBV7-2	TRBJ2-3	.	CASSISGTDTQYF	TGTGCCAGCAGCATTAGCGGCACAGATACGCAGTATTTT
16	once	TRBV5-1	TRBJ1-5	TRBD1	CASSLGGQGGDQPQHF	TGCGCCAGCAGCTTGGGCGGACAGGGGGGCGATCAGCCCCAGCATTTT
14	.	TRBV12-3/TRBV12-4	TRBJ2-3	.	CASSFLGVADAQYF	TGTGCCAGCAGTTTTTTGGGGGTTGCAGATGCGCAGTATTTT